This TCR beta chain came from a study of OX40 agonist ivuxolimab in advanced cancers. V lost 3 bases to trimming and J lost 11 bases, with 11 bases between them. Germline CDR1 is MNHNS and CDR2 is SASEGT. The CDR3 has 12 amino acids. Generated by immunoSEQ multiplex PCR, the TCRdb table keeps only in-frame clones and is missing some. The sample lists approximately 86,000 clones, around 84% occurring once. This clonotype was sampled from an adult with an advanced solid tumor such as melanoma, head and neck, liver or kidney cancer. The chain employs TRBV6-1 and TRBJ2-1; TRBD1 is a possible D gene (6 bases). The sequences come from CD4+ or CD8+ T cells sorted from blood, collected in a trial of the OX40 agonist ivuxolimab. This CDR3 is CASSEPGQQQFF. DNA for the CDR3: TGTGCCAGCAGTGAGCCAGGACAGCAGCAGTTCTTC.